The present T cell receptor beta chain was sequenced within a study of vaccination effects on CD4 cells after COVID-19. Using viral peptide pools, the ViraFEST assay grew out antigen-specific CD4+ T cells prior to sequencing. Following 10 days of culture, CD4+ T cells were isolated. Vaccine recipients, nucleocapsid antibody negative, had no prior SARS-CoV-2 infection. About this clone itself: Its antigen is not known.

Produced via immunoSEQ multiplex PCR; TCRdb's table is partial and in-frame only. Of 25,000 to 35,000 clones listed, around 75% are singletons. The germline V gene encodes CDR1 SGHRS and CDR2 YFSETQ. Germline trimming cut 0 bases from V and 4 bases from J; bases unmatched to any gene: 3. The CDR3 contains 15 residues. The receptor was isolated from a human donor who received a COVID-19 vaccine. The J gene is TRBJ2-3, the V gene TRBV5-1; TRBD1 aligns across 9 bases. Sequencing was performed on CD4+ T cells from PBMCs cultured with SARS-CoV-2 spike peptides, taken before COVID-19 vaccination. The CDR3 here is CASSLGRQGADTQYF. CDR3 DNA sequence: TGCGCCAGCAGCTTGGGGAGACAGGGGGCAGATACGCAGTATTTT. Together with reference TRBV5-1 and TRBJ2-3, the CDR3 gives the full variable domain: KAGVTQTPRYLIKTRGQQVTLSCSPISGHRSVSWYQQTPGQGLQFLFEYFSETQRNKGNFPGRFSGRQFSNSRSEMNVSTLELGDSALYLCASSLGRQGADTQYFGPGTRLTVL.